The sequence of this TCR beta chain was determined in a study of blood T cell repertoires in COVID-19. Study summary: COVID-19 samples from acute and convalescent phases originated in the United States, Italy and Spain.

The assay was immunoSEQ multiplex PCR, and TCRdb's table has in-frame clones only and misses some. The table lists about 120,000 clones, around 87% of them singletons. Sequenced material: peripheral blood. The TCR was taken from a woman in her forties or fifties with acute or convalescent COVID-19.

The CDR3 DNA reads as TGTGCCAGCAGCCGCCCCCCCCAGGCTCCGAGCTATGGCTACACCTTC. Translation: CASSRPPQAPSYGYTF. The chain has TRBV7-2 and TRBJ1-2; D call uncertain. V was clipped by 5 bases and J by 4 bases, with 20 bases between them. The CDR3 contains 16 residues. The germline CDR1 and CDR2 sequences are SGHTA and FQGNSA.